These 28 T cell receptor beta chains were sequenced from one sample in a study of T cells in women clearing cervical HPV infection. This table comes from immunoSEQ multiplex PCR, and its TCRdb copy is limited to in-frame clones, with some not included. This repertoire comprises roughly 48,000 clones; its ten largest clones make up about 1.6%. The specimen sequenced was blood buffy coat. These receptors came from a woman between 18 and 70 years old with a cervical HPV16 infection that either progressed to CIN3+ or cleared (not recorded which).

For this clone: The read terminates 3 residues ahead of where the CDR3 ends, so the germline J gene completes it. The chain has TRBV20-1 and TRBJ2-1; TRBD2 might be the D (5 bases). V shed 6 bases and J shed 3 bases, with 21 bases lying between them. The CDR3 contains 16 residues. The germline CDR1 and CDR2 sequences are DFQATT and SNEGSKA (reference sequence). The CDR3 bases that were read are TGCAGTGCGAGCCGGGGAAGCAGCGGATACTACAATGAG. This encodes CSASRGSSGYYNE. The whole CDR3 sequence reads CSASRGSSGYYNEQFF.

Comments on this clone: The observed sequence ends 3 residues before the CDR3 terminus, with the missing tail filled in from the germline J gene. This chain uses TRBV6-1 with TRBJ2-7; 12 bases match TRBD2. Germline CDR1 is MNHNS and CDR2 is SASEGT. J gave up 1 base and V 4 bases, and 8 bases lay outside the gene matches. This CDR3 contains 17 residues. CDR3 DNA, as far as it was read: TGTGCCAGCAGTGTAGCGGCTAGCGGGAGGGGGTCCTACGAG. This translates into CASSVAASGRGSYE. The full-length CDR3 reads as CASSVAASGRGSYEQYF.

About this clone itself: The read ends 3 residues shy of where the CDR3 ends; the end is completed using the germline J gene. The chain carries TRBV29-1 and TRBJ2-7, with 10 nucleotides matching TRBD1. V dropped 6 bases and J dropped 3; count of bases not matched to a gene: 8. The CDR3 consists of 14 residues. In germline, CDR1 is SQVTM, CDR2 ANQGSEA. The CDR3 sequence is CSVEDRDRGYEQYF. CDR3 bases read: TGCAGCGTCGAGGACCGGGACAGGGGCTACGAG.

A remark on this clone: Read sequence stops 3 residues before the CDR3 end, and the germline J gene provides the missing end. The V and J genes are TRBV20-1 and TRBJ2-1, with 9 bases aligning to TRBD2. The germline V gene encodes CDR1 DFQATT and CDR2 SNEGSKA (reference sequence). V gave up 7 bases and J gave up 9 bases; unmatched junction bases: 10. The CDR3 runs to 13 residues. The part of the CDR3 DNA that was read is TGCAGTGGGATGGAGCGGGGGGACGGTGAG. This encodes CSGMERGDGE. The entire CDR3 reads CSGMERGDGEQFF.

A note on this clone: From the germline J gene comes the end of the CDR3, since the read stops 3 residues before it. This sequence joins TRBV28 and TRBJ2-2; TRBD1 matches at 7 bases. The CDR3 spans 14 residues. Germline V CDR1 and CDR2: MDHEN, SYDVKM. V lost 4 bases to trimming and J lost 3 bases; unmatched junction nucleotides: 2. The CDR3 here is CASSSTGDTGELFF. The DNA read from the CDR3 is TGTGCCAGCAGTTCTACAGGGGACACCGGGGAG.

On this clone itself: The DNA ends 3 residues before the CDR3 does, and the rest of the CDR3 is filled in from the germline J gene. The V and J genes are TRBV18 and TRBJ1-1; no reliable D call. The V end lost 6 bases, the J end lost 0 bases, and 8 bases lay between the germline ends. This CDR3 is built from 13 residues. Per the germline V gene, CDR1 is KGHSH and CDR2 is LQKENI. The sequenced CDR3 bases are TGTGCCAGCTCGGCAGAGATGAACACTGAA. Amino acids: CASSAEMNTE. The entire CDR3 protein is CASSAEMNTEAFF.

CDR3 DNA (partial): TGTGCCAGTAGTCAAATAAGGGACACTGAA. The encoded protein is CASSQIRDTE. The full-length CDR3 reads as CASSQIRDTEAFF. V and J are TRBV19 and TRBJ1-1; D uncertain. From the germline J gene comes the end of the CDR3, since the read stops 3 residues before it. The CDR3 spans 13 residues. V was cut by 5 bases and J by 3 bases, with 10 bases left in between. Germline V gives CDR1 LNHDA, CDR2 SQIVND (reference sequence).

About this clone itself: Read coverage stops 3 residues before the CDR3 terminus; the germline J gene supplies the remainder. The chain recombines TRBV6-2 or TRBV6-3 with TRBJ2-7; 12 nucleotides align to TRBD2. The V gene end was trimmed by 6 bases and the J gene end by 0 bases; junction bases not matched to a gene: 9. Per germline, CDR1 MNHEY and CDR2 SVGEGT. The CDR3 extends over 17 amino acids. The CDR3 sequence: CASSSPGLAGSSYEQYF. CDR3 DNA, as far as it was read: TGTGCCAGCAGCTCACCTGGACTAGCGGGGAGCTCCTACGAG.

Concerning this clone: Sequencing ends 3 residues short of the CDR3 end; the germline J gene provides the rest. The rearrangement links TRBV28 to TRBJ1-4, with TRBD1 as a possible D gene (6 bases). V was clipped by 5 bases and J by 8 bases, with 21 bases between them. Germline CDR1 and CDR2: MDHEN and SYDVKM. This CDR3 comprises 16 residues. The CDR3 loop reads CASSHGTKGLGEKLFF. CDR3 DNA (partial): TGTGCCAGCAGTCATGGGACAAAGGGGTTGGGAGAAAAA.

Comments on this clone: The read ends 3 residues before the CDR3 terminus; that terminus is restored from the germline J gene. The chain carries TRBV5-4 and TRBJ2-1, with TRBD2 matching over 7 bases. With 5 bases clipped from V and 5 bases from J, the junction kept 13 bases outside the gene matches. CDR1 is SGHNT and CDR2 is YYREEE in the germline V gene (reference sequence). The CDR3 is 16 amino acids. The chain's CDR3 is CASSPEMPGLNNEQFF. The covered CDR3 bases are TGTGCCAGCAGTCCCGAGATGCCGGGACTAAACAATGAG. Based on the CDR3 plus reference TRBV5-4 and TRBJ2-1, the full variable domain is ETGVTQSPTHLIKTRGQQVTLRCSSQSGHNTVSWYQQALGQGPQFIFQYYREEENGRGNFPPRFSGLQFPNYSSELNVNALELDDSALYLCASSPEMPGLNNEQFFGPGTRLTVL.

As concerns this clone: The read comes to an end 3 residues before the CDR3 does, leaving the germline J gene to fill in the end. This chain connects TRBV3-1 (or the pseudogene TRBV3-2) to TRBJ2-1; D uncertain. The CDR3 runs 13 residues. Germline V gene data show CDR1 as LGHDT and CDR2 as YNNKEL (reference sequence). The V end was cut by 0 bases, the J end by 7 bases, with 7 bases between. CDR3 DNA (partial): TGTGCCAGCAGCCAAGATTCCCGGAATGAG. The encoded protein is CASSQDSRNE. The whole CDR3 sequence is CASSQDSRNEQFF.

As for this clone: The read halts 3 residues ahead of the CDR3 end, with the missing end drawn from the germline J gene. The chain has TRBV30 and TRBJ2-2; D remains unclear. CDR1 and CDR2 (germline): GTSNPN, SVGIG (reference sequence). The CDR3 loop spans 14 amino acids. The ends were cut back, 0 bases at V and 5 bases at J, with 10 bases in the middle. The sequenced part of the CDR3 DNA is TGTGCCTGGAGTGTAGGCAGGTTTACCGGGGAG. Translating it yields CAWSVGRFTGE. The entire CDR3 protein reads CAWSVGRFTGELFF.

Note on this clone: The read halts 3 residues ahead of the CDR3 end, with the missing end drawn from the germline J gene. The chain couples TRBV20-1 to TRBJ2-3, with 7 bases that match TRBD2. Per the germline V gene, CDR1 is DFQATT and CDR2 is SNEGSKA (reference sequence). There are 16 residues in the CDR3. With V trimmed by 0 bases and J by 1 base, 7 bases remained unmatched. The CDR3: CSARDLGLAGTDTQYF. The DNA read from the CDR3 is TGCAGTGCTAGAGACCTGGGGCTAGCGGGCACAGATACG.

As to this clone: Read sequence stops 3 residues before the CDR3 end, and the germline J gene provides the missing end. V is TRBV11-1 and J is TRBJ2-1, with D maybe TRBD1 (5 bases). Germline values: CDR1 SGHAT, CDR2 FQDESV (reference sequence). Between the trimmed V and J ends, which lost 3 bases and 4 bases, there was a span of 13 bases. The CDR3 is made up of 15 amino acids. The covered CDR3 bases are TGTGCCAGCAGCTTCCGCAGCCCAGGGTACAATGAG. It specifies CASSFRSPGYNE. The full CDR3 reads CASSFRSPGYNEQFF.

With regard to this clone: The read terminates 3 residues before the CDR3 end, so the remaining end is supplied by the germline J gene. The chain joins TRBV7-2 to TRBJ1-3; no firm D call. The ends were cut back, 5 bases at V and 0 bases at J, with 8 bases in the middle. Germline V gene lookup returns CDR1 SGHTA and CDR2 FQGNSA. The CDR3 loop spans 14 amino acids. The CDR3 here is CASSPWLSGNTIYF. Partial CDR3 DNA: TGTGCCAGCAGCCCATGGCTCTCTGGAAACACC.

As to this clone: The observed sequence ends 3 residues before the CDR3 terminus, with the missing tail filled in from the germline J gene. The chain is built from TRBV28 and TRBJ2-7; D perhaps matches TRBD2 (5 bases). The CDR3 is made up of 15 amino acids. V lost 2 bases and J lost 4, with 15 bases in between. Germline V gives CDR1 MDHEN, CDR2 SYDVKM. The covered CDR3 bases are TGTGCCAGCAGTTTAAGCGGAGAGGGTAATTACGAG. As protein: CASSLSGEGNYE. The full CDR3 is CASSLSGEGNYEQYF.

The sequenced part of the CDR3 DNA is TGTGCCAGCAGTTTAGCTAGCGGGAGAGGGGATACG. It yields the protein CASSLASGRGDT. The complete CDR3 reads CASSLASGRGDTQYF. The chain recombines TRBV12-3 or TRBV12-4 with TRBJ2-3, with 9 bases identical to TRBD2. The CDR3 extends 3 residues past the end of the read, so its final part is completed from the germline J gene. Trimming removed 0 bases from V and 6 bases from J; junction bases left unmatched: 4. The CDR3 runs to 15 residues.

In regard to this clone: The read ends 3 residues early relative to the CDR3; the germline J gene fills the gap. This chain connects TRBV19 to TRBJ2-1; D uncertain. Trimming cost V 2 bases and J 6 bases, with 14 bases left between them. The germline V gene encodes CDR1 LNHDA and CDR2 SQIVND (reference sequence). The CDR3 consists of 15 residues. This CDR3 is CASSIIGQASNEQFF. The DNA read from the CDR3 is TGTGCCAGTAGTATAATAGGGCAAGCATCCAATGAG.

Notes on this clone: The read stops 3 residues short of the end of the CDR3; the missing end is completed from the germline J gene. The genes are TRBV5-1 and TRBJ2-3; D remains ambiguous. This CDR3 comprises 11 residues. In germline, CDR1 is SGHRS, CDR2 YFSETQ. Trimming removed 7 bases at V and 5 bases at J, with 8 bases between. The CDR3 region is CASCTGDTQYF. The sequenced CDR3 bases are TGCGCCAGCTGTACGGGAGATACG.

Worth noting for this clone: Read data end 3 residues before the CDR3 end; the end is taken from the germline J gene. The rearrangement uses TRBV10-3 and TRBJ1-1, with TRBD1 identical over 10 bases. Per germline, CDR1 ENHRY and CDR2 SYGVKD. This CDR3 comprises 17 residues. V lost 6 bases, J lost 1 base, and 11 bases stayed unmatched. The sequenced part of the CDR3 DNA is TGTGCCATCAGACCATCTGACAGGGGGCTCGGGAACACTGAA. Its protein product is CAIRPSDRGLGNTE. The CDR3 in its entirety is CAIRPSDRGLGNTEAFF.

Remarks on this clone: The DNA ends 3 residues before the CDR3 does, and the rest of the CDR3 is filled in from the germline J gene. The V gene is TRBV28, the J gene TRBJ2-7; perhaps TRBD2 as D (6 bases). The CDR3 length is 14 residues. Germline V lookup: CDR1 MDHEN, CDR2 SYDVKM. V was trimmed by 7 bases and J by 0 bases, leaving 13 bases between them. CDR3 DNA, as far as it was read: TGTGCCAGCACTTCCGGGCGGGACTCCTACGAG. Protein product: CASTSGRDSYE. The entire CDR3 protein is CASTSGRDSYEQYF.

The CDR3 region is CASSQDGGGQAPSWENTEAFF. The DNA read from the CDR3 is TGTGCCAGCAGCCAAGACGGCGGAGGACAGGCCCCATCATGGGAGAACACTGAA. V is TRBV4-2 and J is TRBJ1-1; 7 bases line up with TRBD1. The CDR3 end is not reached by the read, which stops 3 residues before it; the germline J gene fills it in. This CDR3 has 21 amino acids. After removal of 0 bases from V and 1 base from J, the junction contained 20 bases not matched to a gene. Germline assignment: CDR1 LGHNA and CDR2 YNFKEQ.

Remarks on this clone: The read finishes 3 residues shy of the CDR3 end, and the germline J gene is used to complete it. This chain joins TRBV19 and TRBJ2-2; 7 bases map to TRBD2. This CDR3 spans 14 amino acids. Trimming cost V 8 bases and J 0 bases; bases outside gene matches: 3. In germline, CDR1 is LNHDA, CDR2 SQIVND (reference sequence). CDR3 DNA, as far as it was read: TGTGCCAGTCGGGGACTACCGAACACCGGGGAG. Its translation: CASRGLPNTGE. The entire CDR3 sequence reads CASRGLPNTGELFF.

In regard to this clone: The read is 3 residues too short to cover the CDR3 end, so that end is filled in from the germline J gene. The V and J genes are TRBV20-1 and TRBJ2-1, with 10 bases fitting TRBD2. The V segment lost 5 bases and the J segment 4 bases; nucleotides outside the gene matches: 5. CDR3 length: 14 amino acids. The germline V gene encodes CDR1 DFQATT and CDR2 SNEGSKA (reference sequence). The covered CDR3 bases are TGCAGTGCTCTCGGGACTAGCGTTTACAATGAG. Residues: CSALGTSVYNE. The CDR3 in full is CSALGTSVYNEQFF.

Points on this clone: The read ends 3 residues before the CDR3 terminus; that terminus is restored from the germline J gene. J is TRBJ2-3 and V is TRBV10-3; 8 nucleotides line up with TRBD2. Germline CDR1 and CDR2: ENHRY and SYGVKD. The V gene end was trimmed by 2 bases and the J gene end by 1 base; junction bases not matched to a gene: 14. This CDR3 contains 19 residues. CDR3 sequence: CAISEERGLASPGTDTQYF. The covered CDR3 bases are TGTGCCATCAGTGAGGAAAGAGGACTAGCCTCCCCGGGCACAGATACG.

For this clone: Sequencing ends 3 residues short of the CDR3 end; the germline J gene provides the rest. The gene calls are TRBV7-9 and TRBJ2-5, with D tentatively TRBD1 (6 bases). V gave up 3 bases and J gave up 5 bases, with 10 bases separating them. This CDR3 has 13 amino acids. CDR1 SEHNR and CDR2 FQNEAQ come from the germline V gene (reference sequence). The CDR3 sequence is CASSLGARETQYF. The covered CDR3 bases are TGTGCCAGCAGCTTGGGGGCCAGGGAGACC. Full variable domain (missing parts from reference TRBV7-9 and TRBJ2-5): DTGVSQNPRHKITKRGQNVTFRCDPISEHNRLYWYRQTLGQGPEFLTYFQNEAQLEKSRLLSDRFSAERPKGSFSTLEIQRTEQGDSAMYLCASSLGARETQYFGPGTRLLVL.

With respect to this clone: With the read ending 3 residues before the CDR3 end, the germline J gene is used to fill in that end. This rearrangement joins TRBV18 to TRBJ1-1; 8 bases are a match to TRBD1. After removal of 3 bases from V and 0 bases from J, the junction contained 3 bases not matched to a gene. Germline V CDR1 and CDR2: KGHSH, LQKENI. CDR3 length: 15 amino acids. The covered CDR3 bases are TGTGCCAGCTCACCTGAGACAGGGGTGAACACTGAA. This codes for CASSPETGVNTE. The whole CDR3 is CASSPETGVNTEAFF.

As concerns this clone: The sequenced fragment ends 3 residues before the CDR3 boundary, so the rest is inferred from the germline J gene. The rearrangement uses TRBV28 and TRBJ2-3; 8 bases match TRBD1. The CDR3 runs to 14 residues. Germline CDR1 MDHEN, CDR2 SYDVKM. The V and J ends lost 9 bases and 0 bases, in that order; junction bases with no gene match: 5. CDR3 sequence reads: CASPGQVSTDTQYF. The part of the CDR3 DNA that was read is TGTGCCAGTCCGGGACAGGTAAGCACAGATACG.